This T cell receptor (beta chain) comes out of a study of blood T cell repertoires in COVID-19. The repertoire was sequenced with immunoSEQ multiplex PCR; TCRdb's copy has only in-frame clones and lacks some. The sample yields a few hundred thousand clones, over 75% seen once. Germline values: CDR1 MNHEY, CDR2 SVGAGI. The CDR3 is made up of 16 amino acids. Trimming removed 0 bases at V and 5 bases at J, with 16 bases between. The chain uses TRBV6-5 and TRBJ1-2; no clear D. The sample was PBMCs or T cells enriched from blood (not recorded which). This TCR was sampled from a man aged 30 to 39 who had recovered from COVID-19. CDR3: CASSYSNSQVRYGYTF. The CDR3 DNA reads TGTGCCAGCAGTTACTCGAATTCCCAGGTTCGATATGGCTACACCTTC.